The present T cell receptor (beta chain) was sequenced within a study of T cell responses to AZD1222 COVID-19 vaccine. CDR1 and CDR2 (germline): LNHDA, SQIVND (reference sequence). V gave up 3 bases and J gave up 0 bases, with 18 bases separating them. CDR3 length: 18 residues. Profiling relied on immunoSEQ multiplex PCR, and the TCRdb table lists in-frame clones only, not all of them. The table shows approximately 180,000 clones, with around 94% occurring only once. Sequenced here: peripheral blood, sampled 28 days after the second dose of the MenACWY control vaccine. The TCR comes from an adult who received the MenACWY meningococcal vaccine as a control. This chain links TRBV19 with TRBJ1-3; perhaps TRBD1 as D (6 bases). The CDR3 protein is CASSILFRDTFSGNTIYF. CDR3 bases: TGTGCCAGTAGTATCCTTTTTCGGGACACCTTCTCTGGAAACACCATATATTTT.